The following is a T cell receptor beta chain sequence with its context. The antigen is unknown. The entry originates in a study of OX40 agonist ivuxolimab in advanced cancers. Whole-study context: The study reported partial responses in three patients: one hepatocellular carcinoma, two cutaneous melanoma.

Looked up from germline, CDR1 is SQVTM and CDR2 is ANQGSEA. V was shortened by 7 bases and J by 3 bases, with 13 bases between the two germline ends. This CDR3 is built from 13 residues. The assay was immunoSEQ multiplex PCR, and TCRdb's table has in-frame clones only and misses some. The sample has tens of thousands of clones; about 88% are singletons. Findings and limits, study-wide: Normalized T-cell clonal expansion was also low in a subset of nonresponders.

This specimen consisted of CD4+ or CD8+ T cells sorted from blood, obtained in a trial of the OX40 agonist ivuxolimab. The V call is TRBV29-1, the J call TRBJ2-1; TRBD2 might be the D (6 bases). The sequence came from an adult with an advanced solid tumor such as melanoma, head and neck, liver or kidney cancer. The chain's CDR3 is CSARVGGYNEQFF. CDR3 sequence (DNA): TGCAGCGCGCGAGTGGGAGGCTACAATGAGCAGTTCTTC.